These 17 T cell receptor beta chains were sequenced from one sample in a study of blood T cell repertoires in COVID-19. Some clones are missing from TCRdb's copy, which holds only in-frame ones; the method was immunoSEQ multiplex PCR. The profile covers about 340,000 clones, with approximately 86% appearing a single time and roughly 7.1% taken by the ten largest. The source material was peripheral blood. The origin of the receptors is a woman aged 55-69 years with COVID-19, enrolled during active disease.

V and J are TRBV9 and TRBJ2-3, with 10 bases fitting TRBD2. Germline CDR1 reads SGDLS; CDR2 reads YYNGEE. CDR3 size: 17 residues. Trimming cost V 0 bases and J 0 bases; bases outside gene matches: 4. The CDR3 DNA reads as TGTGCCAGCAGCGTAGAAGCACTAGCGGGGAGCACAGATACGCAGTATTTT. This gives the protein CASSVEALAGSTDTQYF.

The chain couples TRBV11-2 to TRBJ2-7; tentatively, D is TRBD1 (6 bases). Germline lookup yields CDR1 SGHAT and CDR2 FQNNGV. The ends were cut back, 2 bases at V and 6 bases at J, with 8 bases in the middle. The CDR3 extends over 12 amino acids. The CDR3 region has the DNA TGTGCCAGCAGCTTAACAGGGACCGAGCAGTACTTC. Amino acid sequence: CASSLTGTEQYF.

CDR3 bases: TGCAGTGCTAGTTTACAGGCGAACACCGGGGAGCTGTTTTTT. It is translated as CSASLQANTGELFF. The chain has TRBV20-1 and TRBJ2-2, with a weak D call TRBD1 (5 bases). Germline values: CDR1 DFQATT, CDR2 SNEGSKA (reference sequence). The V end was cut by 3 bases, the J end by 0 bases, with 8 bases between. This CDR3 comprises 14 residues.

The chain recombines TRBV25-1 with TRBJ2-1, with TRBD1 matching 10 bases. The CDR3 is made up of 13 amino acids. V was pared by 2 bases and J by 16 bases, with 8 bases of the junction left unmatched. The germline gives CDR1 MGHDK, CDR2 SYGVNS. CDR3 in amino acids: CASSEVGTGDEFF. The CDR3 DNA is TGTGCCAGCAGTGAAGTCGGGACAGGGGATGAATTCTTC.

The V gene is TRBV6-5, the J gene TRBJ1-4; D may be TRBD1 (5 bases). Germline V gene sequence: CDR1 MNHEY, CDR2 SVGAGI. The germline V and J ends were trimmed by 6 bases and 12 bases, with 17 bases remaining between them. This CDR3 contains 13 residues. CDR3 bases: TGTGCCAGCAGGGGACTTAAACAGGCCCAACTGTTTTTT. It encodes CASRGLKQAQLFF.

The chain carries TRBV10-3 and TRBJ2-3; unclear D gene. The germline gives CDR1 ENHRY, CDR2 SYGVKD. This CDR3 is 15 amino acids long. V was shortened by 8 bases and J by 0 bases, with 15 bases between the two germline ends. CDR3 in DNA: TGTGCCATCGGTGGAGACACCTCTAGCACAGATACGCAGTATTTT. Amino acids: CAIGGDTSSTDTQYF.

The chain uses TRBV30 and TRBJ1-2, with a possible D match to TRBD1 (6 bases). This CDR3 contains 13 residues. In germline, CDR1 is GTSNPN, CDR2 SVGIG (reference sequence). V dropped 0 bases and J dropped 3 bases, with 8 bases sitting between them. This CDR3 is CAWSVAGDYGYTF. The DNA of the CDR3 is TGTGCCTGGAGTGTCGCAGGGGACTATGGCTACACCTTC.

V gene TRBV27 combines with J gene TRBJ2-3; D might be TRBD1 (6 bases). CDR3 length equals 15 residues. Germline V gives CDR1 MNHEY, CDR2 SMNVEV (reference sequence). The V and J ends lost 0 bases and 2 bases respectively, with 9 bases between them. The CDR3 DNA reads as TGTGCCAGCAGTTTATCCGGGGACACCACAGATACGCAGTATTTT. Translating it yields CASSLSGDTTDTQYF.

The rearrangement joins TRBV10-3 to TRBJ1-5; 9 nucleotides line up with TRBD1. The CDR3 spans 14 residues. The J segment lost 7 bases and the V segment lost 5 bases, leaving 6 bases of the junction unmatched. Per the germline V gene, CDR1 is ENHRY and CDR2 is SYGVKD. In DNA form, the CDR3 reads TGTGCCATCAGTTCTGACAGGGGGAGCCAGCCCCAGCATTTT. Translated, it gives CAISSDRGSQPQHF.

The chain is built from TRBV29-1 and TRBJ1-2; 9 bases fit TRBD1. V was pared by 7 bases and J by 8 bases, with 14 bases of the junction left unmatched. Germline V gives CDR1 SQVTM, CDR2 ANQGSEA. CDR3 length: 14 residues. The CDR3 region has the DNA TGCAGCGCTCAACGGGTCCGGACAGGGGCGGGCTACACCTTC. Translated, it gives CSAQRVRTGAGYTF.

V gene TRBV18 combines with J gene TRBJ2-5, with TRBD2 as a possible D gene (6 bases). Germline V gene lookup returns CDR1 KGHSH and CDR2 LQKENI. The CDR3 runs to 15 residues. The V end was cut by 3 bases, the J end by 7 bases, with 18 bases between. CDR3 DNA sequence: TGTGCCAGCTCACCGACTGGTGGCGGGAAGGGGACCCAGTACTTC. Its translation is CASSPTGGGKGTQYF.

The J gene is TRBJ1-6, the V gene TRBV5-1; a possible D gene is TRBD1 (5 bases). The CDR3 covers 15 residues. Trimming stripped 0 bases from V and 6 bases from J, with 10 bases between. Looked up from germline, CDR1 is SGHRS and CDR2 is YFSETQ. The CDR3 nucleotides are TGCGCCAGCAGCTTGGGGACATCTGTTAATTCACCCCTCCACTTT. Protein sequence: CASSLGTSVNSPLHF.

This chain uses TRBV6-5 with TRBJ2-1; 10 nucleotides line up with TRBD2. V was pared by 6 bases and J by 4 bases, with 3 bases of the junction left unmatched. Germline-derived CDR1 and CDR2 are MNHEY and SVGAGI. This CDR3 spans 14 amino acids. CDR3: CASRSGGVYNEQFF. The CDR3 DNA reads as TGTGCCAGCAGGAGCGGGGGGGTGTACAATGAGCAGTTCTTC.

This clone was seen a few times. The CDR3 region has the DNA TGTGCTAGTGGATCAGGGGGCTCCATGAACACTGAAGCTTTCTTT. It translates to CASGSGGSMNTEAFF. This chain joins TRBV12-5 and TRBJ1-1; 8 bases fit TRBD1. The V and J ends lost 6 bases and 0 bases, in that order; junction bases with no gene match: 6. Germline CDR1 and CDR2: LGHNT and FRNRAP. The CDR3 totals 15 residues.

The V and J genes are TRBV11-2 and TRBJ2-2; weak D call: TRBD2 (5 bases). The germline gives CDR1 SGHAT, CDR2 FQNNGV. The CDR3 extends over 15 amino acids. Between the trimmed V and J ends, which lost 5 bases and 6 bases, there was a span of 16 bases. CDR3 DNA sequence: TGTGCCAGCAGCCCGGTCCGGGGAGTACCCGGGGAGCTGTTTTTT. It specifies CASSPVRGVPGELFF.

The chain recombines TRBV5-4 with TRBJ2-2; 7 bases agree with TRBD2. V gave up 4 bases and J gave up 5 bases; unmatched junction bases: 8. Germline V gives CDR1 SGHNT, CDR2 YYREEE (reference sequence). The length of the CDR3 is 15 residues. The CDR3 sequence is CASSPAGRGTGELFF. In nucleotides, the CDR3 is TGTGCCAGCAGCCCGGCCGGGCGGGGGACCGGGGAGCTGTTTTTT.

The CDR3 spells CASSDSREVAQYF. CDR3 nucleotides: TGTGCCAGCAGTGACTCCAGGGAAGTTGCGCAGTATTTT. The genes are TRBV25-1 and TRBJ2-3, with D perhaps matching TRBD1 (5 bases). V was clipped by 3 bases and J by 10 bases, with 14 bases between them. CDR3 length equals 13 residues. CDR1 and CDR2 from the germline V gene are MGHDK and SYGVNS.